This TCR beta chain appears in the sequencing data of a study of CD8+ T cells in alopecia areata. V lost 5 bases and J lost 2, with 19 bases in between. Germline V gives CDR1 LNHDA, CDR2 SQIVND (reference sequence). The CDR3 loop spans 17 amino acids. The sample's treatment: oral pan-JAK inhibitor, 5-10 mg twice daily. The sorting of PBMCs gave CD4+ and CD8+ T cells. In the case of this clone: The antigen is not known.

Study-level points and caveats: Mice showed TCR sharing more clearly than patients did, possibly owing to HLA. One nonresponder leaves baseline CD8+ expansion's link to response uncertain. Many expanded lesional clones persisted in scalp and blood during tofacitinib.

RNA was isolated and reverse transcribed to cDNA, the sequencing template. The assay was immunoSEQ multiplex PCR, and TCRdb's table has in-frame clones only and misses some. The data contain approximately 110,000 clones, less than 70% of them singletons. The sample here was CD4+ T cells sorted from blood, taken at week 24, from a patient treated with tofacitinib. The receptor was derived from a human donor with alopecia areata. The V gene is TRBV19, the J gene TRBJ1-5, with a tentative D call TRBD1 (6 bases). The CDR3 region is CASSVPPGDVGNQPQHF. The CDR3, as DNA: TGTGCCAGTAGTGTCCCCCCAGGGGATGTGGGCAATCAGCCCCAGCATTTT.